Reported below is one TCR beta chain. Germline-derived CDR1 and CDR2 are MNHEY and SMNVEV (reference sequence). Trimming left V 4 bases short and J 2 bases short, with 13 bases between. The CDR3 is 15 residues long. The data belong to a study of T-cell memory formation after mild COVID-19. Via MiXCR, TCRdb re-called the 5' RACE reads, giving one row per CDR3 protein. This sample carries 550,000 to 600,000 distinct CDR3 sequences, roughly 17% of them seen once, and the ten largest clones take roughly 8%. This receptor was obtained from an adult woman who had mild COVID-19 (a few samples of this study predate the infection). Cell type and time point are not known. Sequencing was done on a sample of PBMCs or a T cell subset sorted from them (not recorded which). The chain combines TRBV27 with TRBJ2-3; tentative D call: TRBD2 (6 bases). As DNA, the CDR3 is TGTGCCAGCAGTTATTGGGGCGGGATCACAGATACGCAGTATTTT. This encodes CASSYWGGITDTQYF.